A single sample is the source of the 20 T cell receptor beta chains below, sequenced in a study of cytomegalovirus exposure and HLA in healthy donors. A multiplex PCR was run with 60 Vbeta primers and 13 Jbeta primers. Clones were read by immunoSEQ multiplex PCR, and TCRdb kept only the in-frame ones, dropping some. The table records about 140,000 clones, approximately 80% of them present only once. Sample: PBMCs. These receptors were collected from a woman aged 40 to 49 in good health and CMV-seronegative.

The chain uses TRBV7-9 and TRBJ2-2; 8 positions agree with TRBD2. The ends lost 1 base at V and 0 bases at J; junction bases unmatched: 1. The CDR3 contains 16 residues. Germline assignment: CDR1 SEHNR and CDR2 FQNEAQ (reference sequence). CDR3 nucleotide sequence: TGTGCCAGCAGCTTAGGACTAGCGACGAACACCGGGGAGCTGTTTTTT. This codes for CASSLGLATNTGELFF.

CDR3 sequence: CASTRTGLTSTQYF. CDR3 nucleotides: TGTGCCAGCACCCGAACGGGACTCACATCAACCCAGTACTTC. This chain joins TRBV6-1 and TRBJ2-5; tentative D call: TRBD2 (6 bases). V was clipped by 7 bases and J by 8 bases, with 20 bases between them. This CDR3 contains 14 residues. The germline V gene encodes CDR1 MNHNS and CDR2 SASEGT.

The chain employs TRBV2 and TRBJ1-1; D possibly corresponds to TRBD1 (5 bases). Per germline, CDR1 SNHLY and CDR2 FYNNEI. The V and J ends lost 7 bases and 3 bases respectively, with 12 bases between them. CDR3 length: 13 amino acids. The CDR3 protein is CASTYRWDTEAFF. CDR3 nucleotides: TGTGCCAGCACGTACAGGTGGGACACTGAAGCTTTCTTT.

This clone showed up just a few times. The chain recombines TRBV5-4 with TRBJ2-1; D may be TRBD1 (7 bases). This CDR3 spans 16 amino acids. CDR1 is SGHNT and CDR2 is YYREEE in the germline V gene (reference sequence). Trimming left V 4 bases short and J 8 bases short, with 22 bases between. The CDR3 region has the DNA TGTGCCAGCAGCACGGACAGGCCCGGGAGAAGCCATGAGCAGTTCTTC. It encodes CASSTDRPGRSHEQFF.

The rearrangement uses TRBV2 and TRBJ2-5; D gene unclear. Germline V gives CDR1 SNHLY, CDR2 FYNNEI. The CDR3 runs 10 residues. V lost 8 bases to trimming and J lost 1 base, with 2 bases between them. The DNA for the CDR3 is TGTGCCAGCCTCCAAGAGACCCAGTACTTC. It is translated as CASLQETQYF.

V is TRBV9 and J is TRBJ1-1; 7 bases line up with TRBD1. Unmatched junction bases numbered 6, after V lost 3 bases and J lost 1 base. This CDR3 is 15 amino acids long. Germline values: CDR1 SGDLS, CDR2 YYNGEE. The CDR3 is CASSGRTGQNTEAFF. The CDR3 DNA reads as TGTGCCAGCAGCGGACGGACAGGACAGAACACTGAAGCTTTCTTT.

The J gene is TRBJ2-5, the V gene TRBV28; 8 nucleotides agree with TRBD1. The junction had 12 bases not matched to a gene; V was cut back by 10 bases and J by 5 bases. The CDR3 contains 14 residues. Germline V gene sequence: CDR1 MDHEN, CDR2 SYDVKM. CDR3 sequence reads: CATQTGALKETQYF. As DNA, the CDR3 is TGTGCCACTCAGACAGGGGCATTAAAGGAGACCCAGTACTTC.

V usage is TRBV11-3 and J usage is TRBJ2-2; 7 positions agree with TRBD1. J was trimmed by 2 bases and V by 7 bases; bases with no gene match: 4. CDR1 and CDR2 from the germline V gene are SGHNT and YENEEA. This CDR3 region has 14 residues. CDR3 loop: CASKGDSNTGELFF. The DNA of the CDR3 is TGTGCCAGCAAGGGGGACAGTAACACCGGGGAGCTGTTTTTT.

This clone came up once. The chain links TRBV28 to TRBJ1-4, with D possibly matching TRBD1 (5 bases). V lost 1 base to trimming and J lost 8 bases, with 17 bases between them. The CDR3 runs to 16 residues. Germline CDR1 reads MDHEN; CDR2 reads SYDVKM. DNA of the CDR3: TGTGCCAGCAGTTTATCCTCAGTAGGGGATTGGGAAAAACTGTTTTTT. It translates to CASSLSSVGDWEKLFF.

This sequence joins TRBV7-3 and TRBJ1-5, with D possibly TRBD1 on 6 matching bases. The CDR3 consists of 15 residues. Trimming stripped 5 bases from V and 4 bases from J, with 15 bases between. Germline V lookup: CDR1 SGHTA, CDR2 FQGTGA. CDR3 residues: CASSRTGQRNQPQHF. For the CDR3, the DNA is TGTGCCAGCAGCCGAACAGGACAGAGAAATCAGCCCCAGCATTTT.

The chain's CDR3 is CASLLTSGRVYEQFF. DNA of the CDR3: TGTGCCAGCCTCTTGACTAGCGGGAGAGTATATGAGCAGTTCTTC. V usage is TRBV6-1 and J usage is TRBJ2-1, with 12 bases fitting TRBD2. CDR3 length: 15 residues. J was trimmed by 8 bases and V by 8 bases; bases with no gene match: 10. Germline CDR1 MNHNS, CDR2 SASEGT.

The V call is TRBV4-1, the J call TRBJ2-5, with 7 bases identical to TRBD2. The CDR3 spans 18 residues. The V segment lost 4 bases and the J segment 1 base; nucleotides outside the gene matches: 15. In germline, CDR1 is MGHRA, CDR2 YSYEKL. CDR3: CASSPTWASGDLQETQYF. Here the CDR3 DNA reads TGCGCCAGCAGCCCTACCTGGGCTAGCGGTGATCTCCAAGAGACCCAGTACTTC.

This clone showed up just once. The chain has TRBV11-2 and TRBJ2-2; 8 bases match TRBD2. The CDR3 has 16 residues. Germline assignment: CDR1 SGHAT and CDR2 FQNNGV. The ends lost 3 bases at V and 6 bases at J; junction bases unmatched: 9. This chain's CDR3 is CASSFPVLAVSGELFF. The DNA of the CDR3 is TGTGCCAGCAGCTTTCCGGTACTAGCGGTATCCGGGGAGCTGTTTTTT.

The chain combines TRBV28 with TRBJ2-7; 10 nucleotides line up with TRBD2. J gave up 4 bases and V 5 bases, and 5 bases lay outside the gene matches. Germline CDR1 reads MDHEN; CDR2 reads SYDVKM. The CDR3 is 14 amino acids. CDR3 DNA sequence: TGTGCCAGCAGTGTGGGACTAGCGACGTACGAGCAGTACTTC. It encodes CASSVGLATYEQYF.

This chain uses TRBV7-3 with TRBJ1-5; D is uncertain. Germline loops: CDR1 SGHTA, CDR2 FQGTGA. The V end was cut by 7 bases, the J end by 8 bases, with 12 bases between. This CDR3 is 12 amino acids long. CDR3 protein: CASTPEEKPQHF. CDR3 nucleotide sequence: TGTGCCAGCACTCCAGAGGAAAAGCCCCAGCATTTT.

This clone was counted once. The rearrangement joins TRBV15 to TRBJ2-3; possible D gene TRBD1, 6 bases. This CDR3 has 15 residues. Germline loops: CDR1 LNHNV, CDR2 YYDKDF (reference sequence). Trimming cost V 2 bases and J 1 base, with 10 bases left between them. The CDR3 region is CATSRTGMGTDTQYF. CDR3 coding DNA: TGTGCCACCAGCAGAACAGGGATGGGCACAGATACGCAGTATTTT.

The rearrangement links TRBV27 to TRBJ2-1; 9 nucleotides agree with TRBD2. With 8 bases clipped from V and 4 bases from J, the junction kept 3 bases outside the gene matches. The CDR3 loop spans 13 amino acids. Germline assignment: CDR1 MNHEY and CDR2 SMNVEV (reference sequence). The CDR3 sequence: CASGLAGYNEQFF. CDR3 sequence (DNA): TGTGCCAGCGGGCTAGCGGGATACAATGAGCAGTTCTTC.

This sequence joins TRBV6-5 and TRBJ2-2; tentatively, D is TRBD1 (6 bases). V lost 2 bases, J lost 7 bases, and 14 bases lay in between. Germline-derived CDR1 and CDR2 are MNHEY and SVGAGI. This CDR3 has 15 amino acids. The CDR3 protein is CASSYGTGWDGELFF. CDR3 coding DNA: TGTGCCAGCAGTTACGGTACAGGGTGGGACGGGGAGCTGTTTTTT.

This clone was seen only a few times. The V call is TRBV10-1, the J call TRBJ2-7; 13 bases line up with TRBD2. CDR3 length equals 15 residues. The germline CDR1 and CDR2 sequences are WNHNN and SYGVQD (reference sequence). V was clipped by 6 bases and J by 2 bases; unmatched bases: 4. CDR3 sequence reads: CASSPGLAGAYEQYF. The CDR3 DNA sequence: TGCGCCAGCAGCCCCGGACTAGCGGGAGCCTACGAGCAGTACTTC.

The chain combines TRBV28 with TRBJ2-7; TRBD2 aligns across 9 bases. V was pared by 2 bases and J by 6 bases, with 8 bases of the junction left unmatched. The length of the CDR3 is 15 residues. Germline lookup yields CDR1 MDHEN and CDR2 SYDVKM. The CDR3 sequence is CASSLPHSGRSEQYF. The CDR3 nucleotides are TGTGCCAGCAGTTTACCCCACAGCGGGAGGTCCGAGCAGTACTTC. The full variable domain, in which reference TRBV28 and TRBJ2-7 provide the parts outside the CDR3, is DVKVTQSSRYLVKRTGEKVFLECVQDMDHENMFWYRQDPGLGLRLIYFSYDVKMKEKGDIPEGYSVSREKKERFSLILESASTNQTSMYLCASSLPHSGRSEQYFGPGTRLTVT.